The clone carrying this T cell receptor beta chain was detected a few times. Its antigen remains unknown. The data derive from a study of T-cell reconstitution after alpha-beta-depleted transplantation in children. Overall study results and limits: A year post-transplant, T-cell counts and diversity derived mostly from newly produced T cells. Expanded graft clones numbering several hundred reportedly gave rise to alpha-beta T cells about two months after transplant.

Library preparation (for TCRbeta) was performed with unique molecular identifiers. Each CDR3 protein gets one entry after TCRdb re-called the PCR reads with MiXCR. The sample has some 840,000 distinct CDR3 sequences, about 15% seen once; the top ten hold roughly 5%. The CDR3 loop spans 14 amino acids. The germline CDR1 and CDR2 sequences are SGHRS and YFSETQ. Trimming removed 2 bases at V and 5 bases at J, with 12 bases between. The starting material was PBMCs, mostly from graft donor cells, obtained 360 days after TCRalphabeta/CD19-depleted stem cell transplant. The V gene is TRBV5-1, the J gene TRBJ2-3; possibly TRBD1 for D (5 bases). This sequence was found in a male patient between 10 and 17 years old who had a stem cell transplant for acute lymphoblastic leukemia, so the T cells may come from the graft donor. DNA of the CDR3: TGCGCCAGCAGCTTCCAGGGTATGAAAGATACGCAGTATTTT. This codes for CASSFQGMKDTQYF.